This TCR beta chain was retrieved from a study of Ad26.COV2.S vaccination and SARS-CoV-2 variants. Overall study findings and caveats: Across vaccine and placebo recipients, the breadth of non-spike TCRs was similar. Vaccinees reportedly had broad spike-specific CD8+ and CD4+ T cell responses.

As for this clone: Its cognate antigen is unknown.

Trimming pared 0 bases from V and 6 bases from J, leaving 14 bases between. The CDR3 runs to 15 residues. Germline CDR1 and CDR2: MNHNY and SVGAGI (reference sequence). TCRdb's table, derived via immunoSEQ multiplex PCR, lists solely in-frame clones and lacks some. The sample has some 180,000 clones; 70% to 90% are singletons. The chain joins TRBV6-6 to TRBJ1-1; D ambiguous. The sequences come from peripheral blood, collected after recovery from COVID-19. This receptor was identified in a human donor who had recovered from COVID-19. This CDR3 is CASSYSSGIGAEAFF. CDR3 coding DNA: TGTGCCAGCAGTTACTCGTCGGGTATCGGGGCTGAAGCTTTCTTT.